The sequence of this T cell receptor beta chain was determined in a study of CD8+ T cells in alopecia areata. Looking at the study overall: The approximately 7-11-week-old female C3H/HeJ mice were given skin taken from roughly 6-12-month-old C3H/HeJ graft donors that had spontaneous alopecia.

This clone has only a few counts. Antigen specificity is unknown. The listed genes are named as in mouse. The read terminates 4 residues ahead of where the CDR3 ends, so the germline J gene completes it. Other nucleotide sequences from this sample produce the same CDR3. The V and J ends lost 3 bases and 0 bases, in that order; junction bases with no gene match: 1. CDR3 length equals 15 residues. Looked up from germline, CDR1 is NSQYPW and CDR2 is LRSPGD (reference sequence). Cutaneous lymph node cells were pooled, and they were sorted using CD4, CD8alpha, NKG2D, NKG2ACE and other markers. cDNA serving as the sequencing template came from extracted, reverse transcribed RNA. Assay: immunoSEQ multiplex PCR; the TCRdb copy retains only in-frame clones and omits some. The sample has under 350,000 clones, none seen only once. Study findings and constraints: When scalp samples are sequenced, resident alphabeta T cells of normal skin are also captured.

The sequencing sample was made of CD4+ T cells sorted from a lymph node. The TCR originated in a C3H/HeJ mouse with alopecia areata. MHC haplotype of the mouse line: H2-k. The chain joins TRBV1 to TRBJ2-2, with 7 bases lining up with TRBD2. The CDR3 sequence: CTCSALGANTGQLYF. CDR3 bases read: TGCACCTGCAGTGCGCTGGGGGCAAACACCGGG.